Sequencing of this TCR beta chain was carried out in a study of beta chain features in type 1 diabetes. As regards this clone: Its antigen is as yet unknown.

Study results and caveats: TCRB rearrangement may or may not be influenced by HLA type; here this remained unresolved.

There are 13 residues in the CDR3. Deletions cut 3 bases from V and 5 bases from J, with 10 bases between. The germline V gene encodes CDR1 ENHRY and CDR2 SYGVKD. Reverse transcribing all isolated RNA meant expressed TCRB transcripts were sequenced. Sequenced by immunoSEQ multiplex PCR; TCRdb stores in-frame clones only, minus some. Of 450,000 or so clones listed, 9.5% to 12% are singletons. The clonotype originates from a woman younger than 35 in good health. The sequenced sample consisted of naive CD4+ T cells from blood. The chain has TRBV10-3 and TRBJ2-5, with D possibly matching TRBD1 (6 bases). The CDR3 region is CAISDGTLETQYF. The CDR3 coding sequence is TGTGCCATCAGTGACGGGACACTTGAGACCCAGTACTTC.